The T cell receptor beta chain under discussion was sequenced for a study of OX40 agonist ivuxolimab in advanced cancers. Study-wide context: Each dose-escalation patient presented with hepatocellular carcinoma, melanoma, renal cell or head and neck cancer. Prior checkpoint blockade (anti-PD-1, anti-PD-L1 or anti-CTLA-4) was permitted; around 37% had it.

About this clone: Its antigen is not identified.

Trimming removed 5 bases at V and 4 bases at J, with 12 bases between. This CDR3 contains 14 residues. The germline CDR1 and CDR2 sequences are SGHAT and FQNNGV. Sequenced by immunoSEQ multiplex PCR; TCRdb stores in-frame clones only, minus some. The sample consists of approximately 50,000 clones, 70% to 80% of them appearing once. Points from the study as a whole: Expanded clones were, on average, more numerous in CD8+ T cells than in CD4+. At doses 0.1 to 3.0 mg/kg, CD4+ and CD8+ clones expanded.

This TCR was sampled from an adult with an advanced solid tumor such as melanoma, head and neck, liver or kidney cancer. This specimen was CD4+ or CD8+ T cells sorted from blood, taken in a trial of the OX40 agonist ivuxolimab. The chain is built from TRBV11-2 and TRBJ2-1, with D perhaps TRBD1 (5 bases). The CDR3 sequence is CASSRDRQYNEQFF. The CDR3 bases are TGTGCCAGCAGCCGTGACAGACAATACAATGAGCAGTTCTTC.